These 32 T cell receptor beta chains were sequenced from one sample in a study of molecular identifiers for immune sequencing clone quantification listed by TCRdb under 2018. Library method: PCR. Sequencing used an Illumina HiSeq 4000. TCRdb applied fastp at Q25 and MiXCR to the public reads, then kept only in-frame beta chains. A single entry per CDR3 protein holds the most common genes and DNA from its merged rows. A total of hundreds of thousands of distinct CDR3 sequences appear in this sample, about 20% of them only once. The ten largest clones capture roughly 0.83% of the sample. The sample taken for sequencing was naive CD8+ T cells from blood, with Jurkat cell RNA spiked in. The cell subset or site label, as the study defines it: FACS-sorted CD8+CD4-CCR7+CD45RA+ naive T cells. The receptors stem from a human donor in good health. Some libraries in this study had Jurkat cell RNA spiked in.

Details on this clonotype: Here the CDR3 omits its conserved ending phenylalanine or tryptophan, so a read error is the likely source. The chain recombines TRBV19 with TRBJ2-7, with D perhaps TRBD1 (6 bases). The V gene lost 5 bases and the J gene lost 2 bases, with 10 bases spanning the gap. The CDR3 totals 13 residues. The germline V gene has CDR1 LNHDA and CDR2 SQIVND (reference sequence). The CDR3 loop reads CASSGQITYEQYL. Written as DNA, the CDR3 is TGTGCCAGTAGTGGACAGATAACCTACGAGCAGTACCTC.

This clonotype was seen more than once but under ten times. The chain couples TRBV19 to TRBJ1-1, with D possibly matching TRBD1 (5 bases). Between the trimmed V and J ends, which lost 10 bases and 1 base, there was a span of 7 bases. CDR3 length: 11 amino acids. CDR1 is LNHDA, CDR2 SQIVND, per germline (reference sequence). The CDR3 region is CATGPNTEAFF. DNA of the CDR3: TGTGCCACGGGACCGAACACTGAAGCTTTCTTT.

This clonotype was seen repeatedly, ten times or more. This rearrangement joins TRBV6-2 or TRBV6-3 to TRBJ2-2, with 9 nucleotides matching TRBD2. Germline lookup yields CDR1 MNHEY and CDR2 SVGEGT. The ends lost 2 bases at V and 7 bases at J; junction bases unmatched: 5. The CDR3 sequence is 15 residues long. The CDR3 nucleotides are TGTGCCAGCAGTTACGGCCTAGCGGGGATCGGGGAGCTGTTTTTT. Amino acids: CASSYGLAGIGELFF.

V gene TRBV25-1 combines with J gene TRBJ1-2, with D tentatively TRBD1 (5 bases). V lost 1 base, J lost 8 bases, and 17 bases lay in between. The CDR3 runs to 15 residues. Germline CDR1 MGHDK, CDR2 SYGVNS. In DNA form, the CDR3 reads TGTGCCAGCAGTGAATTCTTGGGCCCGGGGGAAGGCTACACCTTC. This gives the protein CASSEFLGPGEGYTF.

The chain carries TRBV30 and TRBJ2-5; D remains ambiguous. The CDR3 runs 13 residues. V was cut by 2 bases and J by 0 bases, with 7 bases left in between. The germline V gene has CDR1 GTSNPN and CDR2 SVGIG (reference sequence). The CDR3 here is CAWSSPYQETQYF. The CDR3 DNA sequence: TGTGCCTGGAGTTCACCGTACCAAGAGACCCAGTACTTC.

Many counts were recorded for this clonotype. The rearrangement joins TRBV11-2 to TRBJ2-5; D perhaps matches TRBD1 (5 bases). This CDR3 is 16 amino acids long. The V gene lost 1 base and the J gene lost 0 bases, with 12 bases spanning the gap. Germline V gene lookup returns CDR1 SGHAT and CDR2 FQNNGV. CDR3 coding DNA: TGTGCCAGCAGCTTAGGCTTCAAGACAGACCAAGAGACCCAGTACTTC. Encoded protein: CASSLGFKTDQETQYF.

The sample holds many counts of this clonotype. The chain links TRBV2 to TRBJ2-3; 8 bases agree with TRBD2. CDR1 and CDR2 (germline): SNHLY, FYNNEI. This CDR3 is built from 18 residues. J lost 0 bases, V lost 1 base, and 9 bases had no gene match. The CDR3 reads CASSEVDGRAPSTDTQYF. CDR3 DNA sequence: TGTGCCAGCAGTGAAGTCGACGGGAGGGCCCCTAGCACAGATACGCAGTATTTT. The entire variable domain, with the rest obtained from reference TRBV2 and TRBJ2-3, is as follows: EPEVTQTPSHQVTQMGQEVILRCVPISNHLYFYWYRQILGQKVEFLVSFYNNEISEKSEIFDDQFSVERPDGSNFTLKIRSTKLEDSAMYFCASSEVDGRAPSTDTQYFGPGTRLTVL.

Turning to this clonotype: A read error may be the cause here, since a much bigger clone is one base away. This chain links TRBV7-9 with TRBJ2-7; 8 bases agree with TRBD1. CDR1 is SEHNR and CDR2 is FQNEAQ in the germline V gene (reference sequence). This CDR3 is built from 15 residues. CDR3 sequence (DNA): TGTGCCGGCAGCAATCGGGACAGGAAGACCTACGAGCAGTACTTC. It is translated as CAGSNRDRKTYEQYF.

In DNA form, the CDR3 reads TGCAGCGTTGTGGGGGACACTGGGGCCAACGTCCTGACTTTC. This encodes CSVVGDTGANVLTF. The chain links TRBV29-1 to TRBJ2-6; D is perhaps TRBD1 (6 bases). Germline CDR1 and CDR2: SQVTM and ANQGSEA. The CDR3 spans 14 residues. V lost 4 bases to trimming and J lost 2 bases, with 9 bases between them. The full variable domain, rest sourced from reference TRBV29-1 and TRBJ2-6, is SAVISQKPSRDICQRGTSLTIQCQVDSQVTMMFWYRQQPGQSLTLIATANQGSEATYESGFVIDKFPISRPNLTFSTLTVSNMSPEDSSIYLCSVVGDTGANVLTFGAGSRLTVL.

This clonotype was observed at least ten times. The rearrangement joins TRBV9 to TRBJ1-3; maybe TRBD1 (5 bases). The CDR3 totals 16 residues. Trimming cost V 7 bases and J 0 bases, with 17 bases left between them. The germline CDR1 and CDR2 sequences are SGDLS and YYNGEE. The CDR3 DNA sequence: TGTGCCAGCGGCAAAACCCGGGGCCTCTCTGGAAACACCATATATTTT. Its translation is CASGKTRGLSGNTIYF.

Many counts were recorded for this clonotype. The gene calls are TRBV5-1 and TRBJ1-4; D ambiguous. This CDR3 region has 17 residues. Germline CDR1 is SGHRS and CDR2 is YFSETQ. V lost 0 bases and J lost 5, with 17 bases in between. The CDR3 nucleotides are TGCGCCAGCAGCTTGGCCAACATCGAGCCTCGAAATGAAAAACTGTTTTTT. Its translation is CASSLANIEPRNEKLFF.

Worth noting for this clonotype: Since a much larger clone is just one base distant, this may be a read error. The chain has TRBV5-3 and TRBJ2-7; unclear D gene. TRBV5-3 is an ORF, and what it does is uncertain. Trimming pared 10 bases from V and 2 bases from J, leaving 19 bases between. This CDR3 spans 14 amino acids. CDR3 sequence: CAGSNGRIAYEQYF. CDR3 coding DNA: TGTGCCGGCAGCAATGGACGAATAGCCTACGAGCAGTACTTC.

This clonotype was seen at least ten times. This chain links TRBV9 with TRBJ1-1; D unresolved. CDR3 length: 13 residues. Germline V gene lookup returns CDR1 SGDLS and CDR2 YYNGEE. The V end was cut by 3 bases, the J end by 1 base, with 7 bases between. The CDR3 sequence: CASSDDTNTEAFF. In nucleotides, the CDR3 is TGTGCCAGCAGCGATGACACGAACACTGAAGCTTTCTTT.

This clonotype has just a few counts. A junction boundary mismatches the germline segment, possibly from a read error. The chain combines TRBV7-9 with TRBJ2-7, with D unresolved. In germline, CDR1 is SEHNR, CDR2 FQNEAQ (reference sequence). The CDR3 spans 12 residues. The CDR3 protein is CAGSLIGYEQYF. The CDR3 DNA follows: TGTGCCGGCAGCTTAATAGGGTACGAGCAGTACTTC.

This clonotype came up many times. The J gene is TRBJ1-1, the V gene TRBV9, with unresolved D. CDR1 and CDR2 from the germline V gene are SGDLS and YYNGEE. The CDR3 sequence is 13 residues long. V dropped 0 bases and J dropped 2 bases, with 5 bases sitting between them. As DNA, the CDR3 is TGTGCCAGCAGCGTAGAAACAAACACTGAAGCTTTCTTT. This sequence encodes CASSVETNTEAFF.

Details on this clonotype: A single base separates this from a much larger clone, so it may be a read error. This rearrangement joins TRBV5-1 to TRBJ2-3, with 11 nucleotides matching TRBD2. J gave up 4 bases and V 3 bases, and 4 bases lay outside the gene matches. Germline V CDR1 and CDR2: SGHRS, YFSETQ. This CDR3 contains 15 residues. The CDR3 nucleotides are TGCGCCAGCAGCTGCCTAGCGGGAGGCGCAGATACGCAGTATTTT. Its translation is CASSCLAGGADTQYF.

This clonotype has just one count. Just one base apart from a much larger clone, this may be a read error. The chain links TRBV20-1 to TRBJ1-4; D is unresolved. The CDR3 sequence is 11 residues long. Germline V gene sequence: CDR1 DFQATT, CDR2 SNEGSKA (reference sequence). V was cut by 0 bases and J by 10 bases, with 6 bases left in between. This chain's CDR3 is CSARDRGKLFF. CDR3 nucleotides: TGCAGTGCTAGAGATCGGGGAAAACTGTTTTTT.

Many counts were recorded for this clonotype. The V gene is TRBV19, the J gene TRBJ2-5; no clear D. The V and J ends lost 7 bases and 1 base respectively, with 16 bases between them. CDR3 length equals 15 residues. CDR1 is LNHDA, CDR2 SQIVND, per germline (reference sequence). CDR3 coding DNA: TGTGCCAGTACCGATGGGCTAGGAATCCAAGAGACCCAGTACTTC. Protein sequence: CASTDGLGIQETQYF.

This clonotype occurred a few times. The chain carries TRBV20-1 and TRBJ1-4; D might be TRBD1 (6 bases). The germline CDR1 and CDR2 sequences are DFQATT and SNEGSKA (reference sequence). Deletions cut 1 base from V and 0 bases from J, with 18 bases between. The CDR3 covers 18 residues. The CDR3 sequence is CSARALSDRRATNEKLFF. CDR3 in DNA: TGCAGTGCTAGAGCCTTGTCGGACAGAAGAGCAACTAATGAAAAACTGTTTTTT.

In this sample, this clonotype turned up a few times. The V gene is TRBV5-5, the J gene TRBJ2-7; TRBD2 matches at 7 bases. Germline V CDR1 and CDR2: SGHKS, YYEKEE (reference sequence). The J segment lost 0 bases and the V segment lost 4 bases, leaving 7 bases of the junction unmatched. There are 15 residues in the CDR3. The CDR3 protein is CASSREEGISYEQYF. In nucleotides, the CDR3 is TGTGCCAGCAGCCGGGAGGAGGGGATCTCCTACGAGCAGTACTTC.

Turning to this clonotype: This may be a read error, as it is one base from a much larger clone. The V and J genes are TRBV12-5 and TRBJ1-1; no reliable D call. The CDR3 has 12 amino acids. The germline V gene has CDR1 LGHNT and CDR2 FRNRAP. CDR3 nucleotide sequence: TGTGCTAGGGGTTCTTTGAACACTGAAGCTTTCTTT. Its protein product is CARGSLNTEAFF.

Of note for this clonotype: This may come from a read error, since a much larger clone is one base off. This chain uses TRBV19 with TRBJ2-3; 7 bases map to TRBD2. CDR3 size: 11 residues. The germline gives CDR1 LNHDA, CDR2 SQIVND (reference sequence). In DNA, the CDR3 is TGTATGAGCGGGGTTGGAGATACGCAGTGTTTT. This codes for CMSGVGDTQCF.

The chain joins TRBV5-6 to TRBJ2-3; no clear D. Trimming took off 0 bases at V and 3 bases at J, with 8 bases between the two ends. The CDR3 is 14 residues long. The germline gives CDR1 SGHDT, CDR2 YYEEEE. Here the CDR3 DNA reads TGTGCCAGCAGCTTGGGGCAGGTAACAGATACGCAGTATTTT. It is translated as CASSLGQVTDTQYF.

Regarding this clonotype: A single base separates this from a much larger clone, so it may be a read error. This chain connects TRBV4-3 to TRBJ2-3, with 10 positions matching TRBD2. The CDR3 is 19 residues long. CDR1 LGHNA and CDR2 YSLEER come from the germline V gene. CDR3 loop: CASGQDGVAGGRGVDTQYF. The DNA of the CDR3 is TGCGCCAGCGGCCAAGATGGGGTAGCGGGGGGCCGCGGTGTAGATACGCAGTATTTT.

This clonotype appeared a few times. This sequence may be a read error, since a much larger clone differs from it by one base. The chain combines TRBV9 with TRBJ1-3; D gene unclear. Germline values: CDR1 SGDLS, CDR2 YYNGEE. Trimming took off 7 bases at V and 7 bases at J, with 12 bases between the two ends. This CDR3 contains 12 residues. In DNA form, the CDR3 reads TGTGCCAGCGGCGGGCATCCGAACACCATATATTTT. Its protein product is CASGGHPNTIYF.

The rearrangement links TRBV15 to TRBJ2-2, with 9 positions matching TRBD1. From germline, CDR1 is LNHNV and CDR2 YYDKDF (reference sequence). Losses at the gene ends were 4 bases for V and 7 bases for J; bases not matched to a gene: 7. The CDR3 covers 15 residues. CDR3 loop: CATSTGQGMDGELFF. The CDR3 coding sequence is TGTGCCACCAGCACGGGACAGGGTATGGACGGGGAGCTGTTTTTT.

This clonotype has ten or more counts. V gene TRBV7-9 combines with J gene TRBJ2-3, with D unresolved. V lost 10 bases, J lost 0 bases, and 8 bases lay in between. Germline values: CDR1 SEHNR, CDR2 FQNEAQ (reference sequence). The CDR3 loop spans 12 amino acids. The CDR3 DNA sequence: TGTGCCACAGTTGACAGCACAGATACGCAGTATTTT. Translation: CATVDSTDTQYF.

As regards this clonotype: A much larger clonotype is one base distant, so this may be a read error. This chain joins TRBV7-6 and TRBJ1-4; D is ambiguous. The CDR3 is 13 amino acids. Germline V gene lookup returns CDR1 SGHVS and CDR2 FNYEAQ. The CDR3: CASSPVGNEELFF. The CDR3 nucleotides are TGTGCCAGCAGCCCTGTGGGTAATGAAGAACTGTTTTTT.

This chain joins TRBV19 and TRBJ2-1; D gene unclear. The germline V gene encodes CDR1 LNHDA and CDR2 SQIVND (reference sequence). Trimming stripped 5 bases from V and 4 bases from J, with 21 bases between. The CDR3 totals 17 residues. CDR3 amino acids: CASSVLLGALRYNEQFF. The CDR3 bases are TGTGCCAGTAGTGTGCTCCTCGGAGCCCTAAGGTACAATGAGCAGTTCTTC.

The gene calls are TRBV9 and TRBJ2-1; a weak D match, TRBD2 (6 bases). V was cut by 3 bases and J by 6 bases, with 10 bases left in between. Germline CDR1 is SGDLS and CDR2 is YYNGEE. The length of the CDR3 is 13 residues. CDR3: CASSGTSPNEQFF. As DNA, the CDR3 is TGTGCCAGCAGCGGTACTAGCCCCAATGAGCAGTTCTTC.

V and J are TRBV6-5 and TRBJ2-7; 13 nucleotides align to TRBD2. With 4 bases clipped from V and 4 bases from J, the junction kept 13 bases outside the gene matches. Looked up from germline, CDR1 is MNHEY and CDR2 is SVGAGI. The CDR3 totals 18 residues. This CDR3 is CASSFSLAGGKMIYEQYF. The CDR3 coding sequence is TGTGCCAGCAGTTTCTCACTAGCGGGGGGGAAAATGATTTACGAGCAGTACTTC.

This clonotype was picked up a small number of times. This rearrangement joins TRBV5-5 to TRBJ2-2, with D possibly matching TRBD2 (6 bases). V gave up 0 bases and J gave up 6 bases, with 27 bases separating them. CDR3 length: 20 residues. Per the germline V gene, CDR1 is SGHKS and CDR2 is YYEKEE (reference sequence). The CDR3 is CASSLAGRRAGMKKAGELFF. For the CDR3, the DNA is TGTGCCAGCAGCTTGGCCGGGCGGAGGGCAGGGATGAAGAAGGCCGGGGAGCTGTTTTTT.